The entry that follows covers one T cell receptor (beta chain) sequence. Its specificity is unknown. This specimen comes from a study of cytomegalovirus exposure and HLA in healthy donors. The CDR3 has 19 residues. Germline CDR1 is SGHTA and CDR2 is FQGNSA. The ends lost 7 bases at V and 0 bases at J; junction bases unmatched: 12. 13 Jbeta primers and 60 Vbeta primers were used for the PCR. The table came from immunoSEQ multiplex PCR; TCRdb's copy has only in-frame clones and leaves some out. The sample includes tens of thousands of clones, roughly 79% of them seen just once. Overall study findings and caveats: Across HLA loci, a later analysis found differing TCR association rates, with DRB1 most and HLA-C fewest. There were reportedly fewer N-insertions in an Asian-associated ancestry cluster than the approximately 600-donor mean, in a later analysis.

The chain employs TRBV7-2 and TRBJ2-3, with TRBD2 matching 14 bases. This TCR was recovered from a female donor in good health and CMV-seronegative. The sequenced sample was PBMCs. The CDR3 reads CASNKGLAGGLSSTDTQYF. The CDR3 region has the DNA TGTGCCAGCAACAAAGGACTAGCGGGAGGCCTTTCTAGCACAGATACGCAGTATTTT.